These T cell receptor beta chains were read from a single sample in a study of CD8+CD57+ T cells in acquired aplastic anemia. TCRdb reprocessed the reads via MiXCR and lists one record per CDR3 protein. The table records hundreds of thousands of distinct CDR3 sequences, about a third of them present only once. Sequencing was done on a sample of sorted CD4+, CD8+, or CD8+CD57+ T cells (not recorded which) from PBMCs. The receptors here all came from a human donor with aplastic anemia. Each CDR3 is given with its conserved first and last residue. D genes are given only for firm matches. Expanded clones get a size class; other rows say once, few or many, or leave the size out.

>TRBV25-1|TRBJ1-6|-|-
CASRGFGPPLHF
TGTGCCAGCAGGGGGTTTGGGCCACCCCTCCACTTT
>TRBV20-1|TRBJ2-3|-|-
CSASSSWENTDTQYF
TGCAGTGCTAGTTCCAGCTGGGAAAACACAGATACGCAGTATTTT
>TRBV10-2|TRBJ1-6|-|many
CASSESGYSPLHF
TGCGCCAGCAGTGAAAGCGGGTATTCACCCCTCCACTTT
>TRBV20-1|TRBJ2-5|-|-
CSARGLETQETQYF
TGCAGTGCTAGGGGGCTAGAAACCCAAGAGACCCAGTACTTC
>TRBV2|TRBJ1-2|-|-
CASSHKTAVGYGYTF
TGTGCCAGCAGCCACAAAACCGCTGTCGGCTATGGCTACACCTTC
>TRBV12-3/TRBV12-4|TRBJ2-7|-|-
CASTPSGYSYGQYF
TGTGCCAGCACCCCCTCAGGTTACTCCTACGGGCAGTACTTC
>TRBV6-1|TRBJ2-7|-|-
CASRNYEGVGEQYF
TGTGCCAGCAGGAACTACGAGGGGGTTGGCGAGCAGTACTTC
>TRBV10-3|TRBJ2-7|-|many
CAISEGPSYEQYF
TGTGCCATCAGTGAGGGACCCTCCTACGAGCAGTACTTC
>TRBV15|TRBJ2-7|TRBD2|-
CATSIGTSGSYEQYF
TGTGCCACCAGCATCGGGACTAGCGGATCCTACGAGCAGTACTTC
>TRBV29-1|TRBJ1-2|-|-
CSLGQSDGYTF
TGCAGCTTGGGCCAGTCGGATGGCTACACCTTC
>TRBV20-1|TRBJ2-5|TRBD2|many
CSAVLAGETQYF
TGCAGTGCCGTACTAGCGGGGGAGACCCAGTACTTC
>TRBV29-1|TRBJ1-1|-|many
CSVAWGGGTEAFF
TGCAGCGTTGCATGGGGGGGCGGCACTGAAGCTTTCTTT
>TRBV24-1|TRBJ1-2|-|-
CATSEPQGYGYTF
TGTGCCACCAGTGAACCACAGGGATATGGCTACACCTTC
>TRBV7-8|TRBJ2-7|TRBD1|-
CASRDRVWEQYF
TGTGCCAGCAGGGACAGGGTTTGGGAGCAGTACTTC
>TRBV24-1|TRBJ1-2|-|-
CATSDLFYGYTF
TGTGCCACCAGTGATTTATTCTATGGCTACACCTTC
>TRBV20-1|TRBJ2-7|TRBD2|-
CSAREWVAGGNRHYEQYF
TGCAGTGCTAGAGAGTGGGTAGCGGGAGGAAATCGACACTACGAGCAGTACTTC
>TRBV5-6|TRBJ2-1|TRBD2|-
CASSSDGGGKDANEQFF
TGTGCCAGCAGCTCAGATGGGGGGGGGAAGGACGCGAATGAGCAGTTCTTC
>TRBV20-1|TRBJ2-5|TRBD2|few
CSAARGGTGETQYF
TGCAGTGCTGCTCGGGGGGGGACTGGAGAGACCCAGTACTTC
>TRBV15|TRBJ1-1|-|once
CATGPTRDTEAFF
TGTGCCACCGGCCCTACGAGGGACACTGAAGCTTTCTTT
>TRBV10-3|TRBJ1-1|-|-
CASSPNTGLNTEAFF
TGTGCCAGCAGTCCCAATACAGGTCTGAACACTGAAGCTTTCTTT
>TRBV14|TRBJ1-2|TRBD1|many
CASSQVGDRAYGYTF
TGTGCCAGCAGCCAAGTAGGGGACAGGGCCTATGGCTACACCTTC
>TRBV5-1|TRBJ1-2|TRBD1|many
CASSVGQGDYGYTF
TGCGCCAGCAGCGTAGGACAGGGTGACTATGGCTACACCTTC
>TRBV9|TRBJ1-2|-|-
CASSVGGARRYGYTF
TGTGCCAGCAGCGTAGGAGGGGCGCGTCGTTATGGCTACACCTTC
>TRBV20-1|TRBJ1-3|-|many
CSARGAGLNTIYF
TGCAGTGCACGCGGGGCGGGGCTAAACACCATATATTTT
>TRBV2|TRBJ2-7|-|many
CASSGVGGYEQYF
TGTGCCAGCAGTGGGGTGGGGGGTTACGAGCAGTACTTC
>TRBV20-1|TRBJ2-1|TRBD2|-
CSARLAGNNEQFF
TGCAGTGCTAGGCTAGCGGGAAACAATGAGCAGTTCTTC
>TRBV5-1|TRBJ2-2|-|-
CASSLAWDTRNTGELFF
TGCGCCAGCAGCTTGGCCTGGGACACCAGAAACACCGGGGAGCTGTTTTTT
>TRBV7-9|TRBJ2-2|TRBD2|-
CVAGVDLGELFF
TGTGTTGCGGGAGTAGATTTGGGGGAGCTGTTTTTT
>TRBV20-1|TRBJ2-1|TRBD2|-
CSARVDSGSYNEQFF
TGCAGTGCTAGAGTTGATAGCGGGAGCTACAATGAGCAGTTCTTC
>TRBV29-1|TRBJ1-1|-|-
CSVTDRSGAFF
TGCAGCGTTACGGACAGAAGCGGAGCTTTCTTT
>TRBV5-1|TRBJ1-1|-|-
CASRMTGDSTEAFF
TGCGCCAGCAGGATGACAGGAGACAGCACTGAAGCTTTCTTT
>TRBV12-5|TRBJ1-1|TRBD1|-
CASGLVLELQGVNTEAFF
TGTGCTAGTGGTTTGGTCCTTGAATTACAGGGGGTGAACACTGAAGCTTTCTTT
>TRBV7-9|TRBJ2-1|TRBD2|few
CASSFAGGFHEQFF
TGTGCCAGCAGCTTTGCGGGAGGTTTCCATGAGCAGTTCTTC
>TRBV15|TRBJ2-7|-|many
CATSKPGYEQYF
TGTGCCACCAGCAAGCCAGGTTACGAGCAGTACTTC
>TRBV19|TRBJ1-1|TRBD1|many
CASSTDRQGAFF
TGTGCCAGTAGTACGGATCGACAGGGGGCTTTCTTT
>TRBV13|TRBJ2-3|TRBD2|-
CASSSRTSGYTDTQYF
TGTGCCAGCAGCTCCAGGACTAGCGGTTACACAGATACGCAGTATTTT
>TRBV7-9|TRBJ1-1|TRBD1|-
CASSQETGANTEAFF
TGTGCCAGCAGCCAGGAGACAGGGGCGAACACTGAAGCTTTCTTT
>TRBV9|TRBJ1-2|TRBD1|many
CASSPRTGYGYGYTF
TGTGCCAGCAGCCCCCGGACAGGGTACGGCTATGGCTACACCTTC
>TRBV7-2|TRBJ2-5|-|-
CASSRGTDETQYF
TGTGCCAGCAGCCGGGGGACGGACGAGACCCAGTACTTC
>TRBV15|TRBJ1-6|-|many
CATSRGQGNPPLHF
TGTGCCACCAGCAGAGGGCAGGGGAACCCACCCCTCCACTTT
>TRBV20-1|TRBJ1-6|-|many
CSARVGSYNSPLHF
TGCAGTGCCAGAGTGGGCAGCTATAATTCACCCCTCCACTTT
>TRBV7-9|TRBJ1-1|-|-
CASTLIWVNTEAFF
TGTGCCAGCACCCTTATATGGGTCAACACTGAAGCTTTCTTT
>TRBV10-2|TRBJ1-3|-|many
CASSPGFENTIYF
TGCGCCAGCAGCCCAGGGTTTGAAAACACCATATATTTT
>TRBV12-3/TRBV12-4|TRBJ1-5|-|many
CASRTEAGNQPQHF
TGTGCCAGCAGGACAGAAGCGGGAAATCAGCCCCAGCATTTT
>TRBV9|TRBJ1-2|-|-
CASSGNRVRYGYTF
TGTGCCAGCAGCGGGAACAGGGTCCGCTATGGCTACACCTTC
>TRBV10-3|TRBJ2-7|-|-
CAISEGDGSYEQYF
TGTGCCATCAGTGAGGGGGACGGTTCCTACGAGCAGTACTTC
>TRBV4-1|TRBJ2-3|-|-
CASSQDPASLGTDTQYF
TGCGCCAGCAGCCAAGATCCTGCTAGTCTCGGCACAGATACGCAGTATTTT
>TRBV12-3/TRBV12-4|TRBJ2-7|-|-
CASRQGGSRREQYF
TGTGCCAGCCGCCAGGGGGGGAGTCGGCGCGAGCAGTACTTC
>TRBV7-8|TRBJ2-5|-|-
CASSQNRGTQYF
TGTGCCAGCAGCCAAAACCGGGGGACCCAGTACTTC